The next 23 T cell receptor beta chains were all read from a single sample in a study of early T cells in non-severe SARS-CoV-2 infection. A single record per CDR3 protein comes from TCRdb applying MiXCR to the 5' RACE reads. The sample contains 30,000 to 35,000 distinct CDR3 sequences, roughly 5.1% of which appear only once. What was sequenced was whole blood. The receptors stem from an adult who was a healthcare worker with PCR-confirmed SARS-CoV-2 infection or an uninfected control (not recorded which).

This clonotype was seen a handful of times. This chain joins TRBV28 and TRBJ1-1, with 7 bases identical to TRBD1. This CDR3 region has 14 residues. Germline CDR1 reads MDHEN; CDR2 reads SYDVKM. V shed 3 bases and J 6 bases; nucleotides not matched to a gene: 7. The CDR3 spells CASSFIGGASEAFF. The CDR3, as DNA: TGTGCCAGCAGTTTTATAGGGGGCGCGTCTGAAGCTTTCTTT.

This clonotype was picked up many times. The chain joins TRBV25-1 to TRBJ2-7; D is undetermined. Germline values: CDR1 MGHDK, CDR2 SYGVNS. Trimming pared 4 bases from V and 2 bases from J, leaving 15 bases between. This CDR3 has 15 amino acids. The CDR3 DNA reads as TGTGCCAGCAGTGCTCCTACATGGATTACCTACGAGCAGTACTTC. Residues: CASSAPTWITYEQYF.

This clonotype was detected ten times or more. The CDR3 protein is CASSLEGPPYEQYF. CDR3 coding DNA: TGCGCCAGCAGCTTGGAGGGTCCCCCCTACGAGCAGTACTTC. The genes are TRBV5-1 and TRBJ2-7; D call uncertain. CDR1 is SGHRS and CDR2 is YFSETQ in the germline V gene. Trimming took 0 bases from V and 2 from J, leaving 9 bases between them. This CDR3 has 14 residues.

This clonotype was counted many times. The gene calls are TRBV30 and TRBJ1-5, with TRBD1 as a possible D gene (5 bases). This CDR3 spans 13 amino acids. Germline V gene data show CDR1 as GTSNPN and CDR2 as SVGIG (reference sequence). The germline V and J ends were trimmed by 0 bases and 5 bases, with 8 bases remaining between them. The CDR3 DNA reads TGTGCCTGGAGTGTGGGGGGACATCAGCCCCAGCATTTT. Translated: CAWSVGGHQPQHF.

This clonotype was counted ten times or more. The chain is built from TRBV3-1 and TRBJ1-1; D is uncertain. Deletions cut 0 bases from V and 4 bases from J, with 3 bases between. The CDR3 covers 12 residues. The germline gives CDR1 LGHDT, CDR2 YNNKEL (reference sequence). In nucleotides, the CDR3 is TGTGCCAGCAGCCAAGAGGTCACTGAAGCTTTCTTT. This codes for CASSQEVTEAFF.

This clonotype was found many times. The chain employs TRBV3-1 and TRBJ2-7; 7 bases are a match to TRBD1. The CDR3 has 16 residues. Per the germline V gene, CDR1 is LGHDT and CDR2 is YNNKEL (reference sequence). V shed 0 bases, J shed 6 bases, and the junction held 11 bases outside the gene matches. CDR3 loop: CASSQDRGGAVGEQYF. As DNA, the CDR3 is TGTGCCAGCAGCCAAGATAGAGGGGGCGCGGTTGGCGAGCAGTACTTC.

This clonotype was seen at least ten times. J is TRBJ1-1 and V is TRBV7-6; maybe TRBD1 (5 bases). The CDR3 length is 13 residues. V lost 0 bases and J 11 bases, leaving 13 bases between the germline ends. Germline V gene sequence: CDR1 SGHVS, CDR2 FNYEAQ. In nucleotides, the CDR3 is TGTGCCAGCAGCTTAGCGGAGGGGTCATCGGCTTTCTTT. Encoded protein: CASSLAEGSSAFF.

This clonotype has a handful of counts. The CDR3 nucleotides are TGCAGTGCTAGAGATGCCGGGACAGGGACCTACGAGCAGTACTTC. Protein product: CSARDAGTGTYEQYF. The chain recombines TRBV20-1 with TRBJ2-7, with TRBD1 matching 9 bases. In germline, CDR1 is DFQATT, CDR2 SNEGSKA (reference sequence). With V trimmed by 0 bases and J by 2 bases, 5 bases remained unmatched. The CDR3 consists of 15 residues.

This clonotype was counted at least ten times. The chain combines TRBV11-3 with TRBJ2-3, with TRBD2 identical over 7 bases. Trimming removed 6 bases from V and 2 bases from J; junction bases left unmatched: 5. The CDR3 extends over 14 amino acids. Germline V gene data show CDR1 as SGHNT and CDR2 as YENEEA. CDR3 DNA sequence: TGTGCCAGCAGTCTTCTAGCGGACACAGATACGCAGTATTTT. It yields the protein CASSLLADTDTQYF.

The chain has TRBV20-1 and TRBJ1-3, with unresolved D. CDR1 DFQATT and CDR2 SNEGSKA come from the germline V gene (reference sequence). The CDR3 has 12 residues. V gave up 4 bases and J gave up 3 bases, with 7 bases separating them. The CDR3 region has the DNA TGCAGTGCTACACTAGGTGGAAACACCATATATTTT. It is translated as CSATLGGNTIYF.

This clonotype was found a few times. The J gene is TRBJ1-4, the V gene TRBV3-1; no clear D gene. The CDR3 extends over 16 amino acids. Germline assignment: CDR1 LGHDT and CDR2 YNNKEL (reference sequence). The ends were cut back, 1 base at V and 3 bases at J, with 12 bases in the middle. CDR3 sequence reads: CASSQASTAANEKLFF. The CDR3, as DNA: TGTGCCAGCAGCCAAGCTTCGACCGCGGCTAATGAAAAACTGTTTTTT.

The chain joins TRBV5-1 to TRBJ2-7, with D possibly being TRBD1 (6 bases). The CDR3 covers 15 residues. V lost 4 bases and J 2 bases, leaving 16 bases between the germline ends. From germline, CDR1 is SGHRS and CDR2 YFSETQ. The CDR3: CASSPDRQQPYEQYF. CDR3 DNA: TGCGCCAGCAGCCCCGACAGGCAGCAACCCTACGAGCAGTACTTC.

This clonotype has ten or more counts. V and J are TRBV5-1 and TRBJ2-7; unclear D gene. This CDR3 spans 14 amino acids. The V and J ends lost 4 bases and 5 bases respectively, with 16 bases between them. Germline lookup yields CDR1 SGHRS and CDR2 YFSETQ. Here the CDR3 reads CASSPRRVGDEQYF. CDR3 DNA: TGCGCCAGCAGCCCGCGACGGGTTGGGGACGAGCAGTACTTC. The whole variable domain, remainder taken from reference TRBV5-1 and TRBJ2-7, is KAGVTQTPRYLIKTRGQQVTLSCSPISGHRSVSWYQQTPGQGLQFLFEYFSETQRNKGNFPGRFSGRQFSNSRSEMNVSTLELGDSALYLCASSPRRVGDEQYFGPGTRLTVT.

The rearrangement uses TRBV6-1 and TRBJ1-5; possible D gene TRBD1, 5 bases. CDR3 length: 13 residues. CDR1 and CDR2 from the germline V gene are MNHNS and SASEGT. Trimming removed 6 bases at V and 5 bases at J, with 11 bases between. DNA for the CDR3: TGTGCCAGCAGCTCAGGGAGTTATCAGCCCCAGCATTTT. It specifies CASSSGSYQPQHF.

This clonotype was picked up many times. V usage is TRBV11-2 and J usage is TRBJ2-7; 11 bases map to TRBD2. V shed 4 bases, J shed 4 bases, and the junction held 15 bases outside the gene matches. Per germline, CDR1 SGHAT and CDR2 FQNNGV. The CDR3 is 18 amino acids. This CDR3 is CASSSTRGGTSGYYEQYF. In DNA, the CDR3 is TGTGCCAGCAGCTCTACAAGGGGGGGGACTAGCGGCTATTACGAGCAGTACTTC. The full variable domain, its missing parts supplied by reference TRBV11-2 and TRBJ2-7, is EAGVAQSPRYKIIEKRQSVAFWCNPISGHATLYWYQQILGQGPKLLIQFQNNGVVDDSQLPKDRFSAERLKGVDSTLKIQPAKLEDSAVYLCASSSTRGGTSGYYEQYFGPGTRLTVT.

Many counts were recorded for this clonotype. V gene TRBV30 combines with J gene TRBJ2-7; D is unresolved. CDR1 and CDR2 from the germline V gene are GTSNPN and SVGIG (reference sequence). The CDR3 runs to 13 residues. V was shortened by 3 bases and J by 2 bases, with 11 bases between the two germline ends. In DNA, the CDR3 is TGTGCCTGGAGAAAAAGCGTAACCTACGAGCAGTACTTC. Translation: CAWRKSVTYEQYF.

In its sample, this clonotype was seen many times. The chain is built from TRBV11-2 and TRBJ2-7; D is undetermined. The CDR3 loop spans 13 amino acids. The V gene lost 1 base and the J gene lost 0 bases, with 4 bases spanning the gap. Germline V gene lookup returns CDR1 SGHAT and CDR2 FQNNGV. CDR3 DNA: TGTGCCAGCAGCTTAGGGTTCTCCTACGAGCAGTACTTC. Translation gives CASSLGFSYEQYF.

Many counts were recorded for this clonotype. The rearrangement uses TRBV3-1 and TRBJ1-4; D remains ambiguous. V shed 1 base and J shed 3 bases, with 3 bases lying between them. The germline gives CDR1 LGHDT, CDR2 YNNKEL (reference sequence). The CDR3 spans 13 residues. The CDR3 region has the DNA TGTGCCAGCAGCCAAGGGCCTAATGAAAAACTGTTTTTT. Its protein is CASSQGPNEKLFF.

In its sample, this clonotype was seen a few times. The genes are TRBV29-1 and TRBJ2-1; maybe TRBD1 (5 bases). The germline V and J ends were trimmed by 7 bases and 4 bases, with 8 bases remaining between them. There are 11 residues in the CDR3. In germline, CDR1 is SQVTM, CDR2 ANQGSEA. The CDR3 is CSGTYYNEQFF. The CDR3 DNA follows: TGCAGCGGGACATATTACAATGAGCAGTTCTTC.

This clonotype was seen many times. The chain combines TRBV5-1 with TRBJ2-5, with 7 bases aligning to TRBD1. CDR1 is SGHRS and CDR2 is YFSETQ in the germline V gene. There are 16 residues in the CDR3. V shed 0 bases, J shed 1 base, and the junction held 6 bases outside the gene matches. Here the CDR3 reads CASSLAVAGGQETQYF. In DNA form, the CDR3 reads TGCGCCAGCAGCTTGGCCGTTGCAGGGGGCCAAGAGACCCAGTACTTC. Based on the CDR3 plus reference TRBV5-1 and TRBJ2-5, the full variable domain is KAGVTQTPRYLIKTRGQQVTLSCSPISGHRSVSWYQQTPGQGLQFLFEYFSETQRNKGNFPGRFSGRQFSNSRSEMNVSTLELGDSALYLCASSLAVAGGQETQYFGPGTRLLVL.

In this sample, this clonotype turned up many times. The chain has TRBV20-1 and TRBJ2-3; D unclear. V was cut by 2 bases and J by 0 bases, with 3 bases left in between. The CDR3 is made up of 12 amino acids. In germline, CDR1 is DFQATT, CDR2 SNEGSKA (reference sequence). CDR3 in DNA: TGCAGTGCTAGACCTAGCACAGATACGCAGTATTTT. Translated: CSARPSTDTQYF.

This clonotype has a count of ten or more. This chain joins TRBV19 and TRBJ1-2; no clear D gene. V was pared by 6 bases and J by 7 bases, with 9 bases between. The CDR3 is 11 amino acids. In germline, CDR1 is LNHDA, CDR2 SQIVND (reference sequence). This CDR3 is CASRRSRGYTF. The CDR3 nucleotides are TGTGCCAGTAGAAGATCCCGTGGCTACACCTTC.

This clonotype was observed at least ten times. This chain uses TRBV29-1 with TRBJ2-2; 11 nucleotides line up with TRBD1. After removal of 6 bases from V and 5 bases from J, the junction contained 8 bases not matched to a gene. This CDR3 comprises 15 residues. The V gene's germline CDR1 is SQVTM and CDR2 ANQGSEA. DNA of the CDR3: TGCAGCGTGGATGCGGGGGACAGGGGGACCGGGGAGCTGTTTTTT. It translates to CSVDAGDRGTGELFF.